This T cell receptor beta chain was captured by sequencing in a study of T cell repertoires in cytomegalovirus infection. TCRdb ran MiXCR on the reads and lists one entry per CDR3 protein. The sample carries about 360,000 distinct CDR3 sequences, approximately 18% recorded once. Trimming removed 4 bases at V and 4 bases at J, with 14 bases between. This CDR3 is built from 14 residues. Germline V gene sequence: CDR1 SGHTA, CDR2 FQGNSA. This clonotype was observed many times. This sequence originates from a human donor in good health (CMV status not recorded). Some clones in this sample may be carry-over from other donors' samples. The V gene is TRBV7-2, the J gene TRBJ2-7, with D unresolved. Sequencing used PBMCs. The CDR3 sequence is CASSSPPHLYEQYF. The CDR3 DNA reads TGTGCCAGCAGCTCGCCACCCCATCTTTACGAGCAGTACTTC.